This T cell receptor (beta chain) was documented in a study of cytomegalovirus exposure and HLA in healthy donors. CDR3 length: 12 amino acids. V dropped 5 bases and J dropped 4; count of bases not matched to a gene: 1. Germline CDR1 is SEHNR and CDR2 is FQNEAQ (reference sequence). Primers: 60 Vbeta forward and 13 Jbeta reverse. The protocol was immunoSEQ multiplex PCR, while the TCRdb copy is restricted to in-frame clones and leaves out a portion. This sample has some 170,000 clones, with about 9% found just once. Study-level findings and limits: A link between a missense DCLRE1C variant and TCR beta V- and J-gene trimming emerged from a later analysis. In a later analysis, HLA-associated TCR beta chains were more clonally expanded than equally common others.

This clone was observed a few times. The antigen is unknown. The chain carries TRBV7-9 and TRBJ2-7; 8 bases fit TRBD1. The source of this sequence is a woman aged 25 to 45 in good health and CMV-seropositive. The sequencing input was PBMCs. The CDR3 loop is CASSDRGYEQYF. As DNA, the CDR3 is TGTGCCAGCAGCGACAGGGGTTACGAGCAGTACTTC.